Listed here are 8 T cell receptor beta chains from one sample, sequenced in a study of cytotoxic CD8 clonotypes in ibrutinib-treated CLL. Profiling relied on immunoSEQ multiplex PCR, and the TCRdb table lists in-frame clones only, not all of them. The sample consists of fewer than 400,000 clones, about 61% of them appearing once. This specimen consisted of PBMCs, obtained after 36 months of ibrutinib treatment. The source is a human donor with chronic lymphocytic leukemia.

In this sample, this clone turned up a few times. The CDR3 region has the DNA TGTGCCAGTAGTCTGACCCGACAGGGCACAGATACGCAGTATTTT. Translation gives CASSLTRQGTDTQYF. This chain connects TRBV19 to TRBJ2-3, with D perhaps TRBD1 (6 bases). With 5 bases removed from V and 1 base from J, the gap between germline ends came to 13 bases. Germline assignment: CDR1 LNHDA and CDR2 SQIVND (reference sequence). This CDR3 is 15 amino acids long.

The J gene is TRBJ2-5, the V gene TRBV9, with TRBD1 matching over 9 bases. This CDR3 is built from 19 residues. V shed 0 bases and J 2 bases; nucleotides not matched to a gene: 14. Germline V lookup: CDR1 SGDLS, CDR2 YYNGEE. CDR3 nucleotides: TGTGCCAGCAGCGTAGCTGGTAGGACCGGGACAGGGAGACAAGAGACCCAGTACTTC. Translation gives CASSVAGRTGTGRQETQYF.

J is TRBJ2-7 and V is TRBV28, with 8 bases fitting TRBD1. Germline V gene data show CDR1 as MDHEN and CDR2 as SYDVKM. There are 14 residues in the CDR3. Trimming removed 5 bases from V and 1 base from J; junction bases left unmatched: 4. The CDR3 region has the DNA TGTGCCAGCAGTCCTGACAGGGGTTCCTACGAGCAGTACTTC. Its protein product is CASSPDRGSYEQYF.

CDR3 DNA sequence: TGCGCCAGCAGCTTGGGAGGTTTTAATGAAAAACTGTTTTTT. The encoded protein is CASSLGGFNEKLFF. This chain joins TRBV5-1 and TRBJ1-4; D is undetermined. Per the germline V gene, CDR1 is SGHRS and CDR2 is YFSETQ. The germline V and J ends were trimmed by 0 bases and 4 bases, with 7 bases remaining between them. The CDR3 length is 14 residues.

The genes are TRBV6-5 and TRBJ2-7; no firm D call. The V and J ends lost 8 bases and 0 bases respectively, with 11 bases between them. CDR1 and CDR2 from the germline V gene are MNHEY and SVGAGI. The CDR3 runs 13 residues. CDR3 sequence (DNA): TGTGCCAGCCGGTGGGCCATCTCCTACGAGCAGTACTTC. Protein sequence: CASRWAISYEQYF.

This clone was seen just once. V and J are TRBV28 and TRBJ2-7, with 7 positions matching TRBD1. The germline V gene has CDR1 MDHEN and CDR2 SYDVKM. The ends lost 7 bases at V and 1 base at J; junction bases unmatched: 7. The CDR3 runs 14 residues. In DNA form, the CDR3 reads TGTGCCAGCACTCCCCAGGGGGATTCCTACGAGCAGTACTTC. As protein: CASTPQGDSYEQYF.

The genes are TRBV5-6 and TRBJ1-6, with 8 bases matching TRBD1. V lost 4 bases, J lost 10 bases, and 10 bases stayed unmatched. Germline V gene lookup returns CDR1 SGHDT and CDR2 YYEEEE. CDR3 length equals 15 residues. CDR3 DNA sequence: TGTGCCAGCAGCATGGGACAGGAGGTGTCCTCACCCCTCCACTTT. Translation gives CASSMGQEVSSPLHF.

The V gene is TRBV29-1, the J gene TRBJ2-5; D unresolved. The length of the CDR3 is 15 residues. V lost 2 bases, J lost 2 bases, and 15 bases lay in between. Germline V lookup: CDR1 SQVTM, CDR2 ANQGSEA. Here the CDR3 DNA reads TGCAGCGTTGAACTAGTAGTCACACAGCAAGAGACCCAGTACTTC. Its translation: CSVELVVTQQETQYF.